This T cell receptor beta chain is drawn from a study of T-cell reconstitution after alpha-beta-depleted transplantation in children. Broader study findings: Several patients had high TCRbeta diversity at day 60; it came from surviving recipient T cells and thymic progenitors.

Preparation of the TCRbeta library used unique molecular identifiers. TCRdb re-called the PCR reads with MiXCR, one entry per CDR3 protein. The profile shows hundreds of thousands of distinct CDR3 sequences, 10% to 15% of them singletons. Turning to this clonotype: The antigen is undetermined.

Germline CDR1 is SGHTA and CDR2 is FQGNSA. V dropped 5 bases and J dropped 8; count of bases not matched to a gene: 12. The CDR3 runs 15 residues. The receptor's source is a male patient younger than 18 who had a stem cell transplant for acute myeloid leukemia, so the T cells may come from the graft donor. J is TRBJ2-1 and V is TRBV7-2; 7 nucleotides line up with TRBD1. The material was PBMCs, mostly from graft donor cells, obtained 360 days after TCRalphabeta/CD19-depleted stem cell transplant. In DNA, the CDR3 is TGTGCCAGCAGCGGGCATCCGACAGGGTTCGATGAGCAGTTCTTC. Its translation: CASSGHPTGFDEQFF.